This T cell receptor (beta chain) stems from a study of CD8 T cells in Susac syndrome. After extraction with the RNeasy kit, about 0.5 to 1 ug of the RNA was reverse transcribed using random hexamers. TCR beta CDR3 was amplified by immunoSEQ covering 54 Vbeta and 13 Jbeta. TCRdb used MiXCR to reprocess the immunoSEQ multiplex PCR reads, holding one entry per CDR3 protein. The top ten hold about 0.11% of the sample, which has about 280,000 distinct CDR3 sequences, more than 75% seen once. The CDR3 covers 13 residues. The germline CDR1 and CDR2 sequences are MNHEY and SMNVEV (reference sequence). V was trimmed by 6 bases and J by 8 bases, leaving 16 bases between them.

Sequenced input: CD8+ T cells from PBMCs. The rearrangement uses TRBV27 and TRBJ1-2, with D unclear. The receptor's source is a human donor with multiple sclerosis. The CDR3 loop reads CASRPPGSRGYTF. The CDR3 region has the DNA TGTGCCAGCAGGCCCCCAGGCTCCCGGGGCTACACCTTC.